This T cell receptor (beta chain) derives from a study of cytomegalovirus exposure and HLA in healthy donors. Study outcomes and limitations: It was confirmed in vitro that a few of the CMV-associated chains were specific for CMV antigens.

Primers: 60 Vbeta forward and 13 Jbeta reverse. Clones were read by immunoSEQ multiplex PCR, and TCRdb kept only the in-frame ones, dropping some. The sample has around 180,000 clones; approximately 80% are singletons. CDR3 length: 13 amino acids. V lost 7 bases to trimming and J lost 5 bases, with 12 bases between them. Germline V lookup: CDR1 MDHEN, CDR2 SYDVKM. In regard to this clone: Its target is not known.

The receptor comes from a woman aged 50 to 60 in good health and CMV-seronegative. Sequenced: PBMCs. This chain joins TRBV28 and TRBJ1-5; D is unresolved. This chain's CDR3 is CASTRHGDQPQHF. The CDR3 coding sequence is TGTGCCAGCACTAGGCACGGGGATCAGCCCCAGCATTTT.